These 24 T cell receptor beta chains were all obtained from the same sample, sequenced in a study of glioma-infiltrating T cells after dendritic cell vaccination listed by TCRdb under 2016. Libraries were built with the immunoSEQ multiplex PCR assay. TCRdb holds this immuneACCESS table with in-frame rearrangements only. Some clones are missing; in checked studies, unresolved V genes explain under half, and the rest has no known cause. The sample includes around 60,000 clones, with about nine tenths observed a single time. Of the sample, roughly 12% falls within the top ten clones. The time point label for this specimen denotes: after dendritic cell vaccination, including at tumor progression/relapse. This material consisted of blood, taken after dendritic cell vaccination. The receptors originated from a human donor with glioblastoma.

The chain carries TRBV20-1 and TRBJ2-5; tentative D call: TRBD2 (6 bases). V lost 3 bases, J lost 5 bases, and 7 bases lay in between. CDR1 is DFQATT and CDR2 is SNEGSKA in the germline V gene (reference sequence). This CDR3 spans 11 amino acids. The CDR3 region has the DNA TGCAGTGCTAGTGCGGGGGAGACCCAGTACTTC. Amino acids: CSASAGETQYF.

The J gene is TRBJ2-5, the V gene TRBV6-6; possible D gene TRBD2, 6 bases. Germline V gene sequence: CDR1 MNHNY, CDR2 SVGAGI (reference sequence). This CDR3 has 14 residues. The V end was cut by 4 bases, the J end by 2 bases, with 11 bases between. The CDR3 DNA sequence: TGTGCCAGCAGTTGGGTAGCGGCTCAAGAGACCCAGTACTTC. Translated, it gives CASSWVAAQETQYF.

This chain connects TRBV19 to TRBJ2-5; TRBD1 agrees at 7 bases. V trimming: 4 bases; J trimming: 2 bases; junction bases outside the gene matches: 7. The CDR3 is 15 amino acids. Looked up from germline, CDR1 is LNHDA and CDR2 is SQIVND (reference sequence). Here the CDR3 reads CASSKRTGGQETQYF. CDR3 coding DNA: TGTGCCAGTAGTAAAAGGACAGGCGGTCAAGAGACCCAGTACTTC. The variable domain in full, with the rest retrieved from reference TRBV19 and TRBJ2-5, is DGGITQSPKYLFRKEGQNVTLSCEQNLNHDAMYWYRQDPGQGLRLIYYSQIVNDFQKGDIAEGYSVSREKKESFPLTVTSAQKNPTAFYLCASSKRTGGQETQYFGPGTRLLVL.

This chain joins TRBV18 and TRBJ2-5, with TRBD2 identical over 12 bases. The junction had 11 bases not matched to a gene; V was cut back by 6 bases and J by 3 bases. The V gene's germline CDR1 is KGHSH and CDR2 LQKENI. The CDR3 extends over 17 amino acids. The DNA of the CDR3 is TGTGCCAGCTCCTTACCAGAAGGACTAGCGGGGAAAGAGACCCAGTACTTC. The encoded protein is CASSLPEGLAGKETQYF.

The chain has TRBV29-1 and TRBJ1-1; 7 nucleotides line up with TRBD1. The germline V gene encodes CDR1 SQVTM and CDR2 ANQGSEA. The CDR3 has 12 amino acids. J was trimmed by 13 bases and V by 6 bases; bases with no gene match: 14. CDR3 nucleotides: TGCAGCGTCGGGTCCGGACAGGCGAAGGGTTTCTTT. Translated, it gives CSVGSGQAKGFF.

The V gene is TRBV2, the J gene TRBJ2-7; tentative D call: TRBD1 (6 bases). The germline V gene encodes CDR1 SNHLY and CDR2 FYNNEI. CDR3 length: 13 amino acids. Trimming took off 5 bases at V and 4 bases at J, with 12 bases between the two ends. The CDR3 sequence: CASSKGVGYEQYF. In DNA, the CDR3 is TGTGCCAGCAGTAAGGGGGTAGGTTACGAGCAGTACTTC.

This chain's CDR3 is CAWSDGQGAGYEQYF. CDR3 in DNA: TGTGCCTGGAGTGACGGCCAGGGGGCGGGTTACGAGCAGTACTTC. The chain carries TRBV30 and TRBJ2-7; 8 nucleotides agree with TRBD1. Germline trimming cut 1 base from V and 4 bases from J; bases unmatched to any gene: 9. The germline gives CDR1 GTSNPN, CDR2 SVGIG (reference sequence). The CDR3 consists of 15 residues.

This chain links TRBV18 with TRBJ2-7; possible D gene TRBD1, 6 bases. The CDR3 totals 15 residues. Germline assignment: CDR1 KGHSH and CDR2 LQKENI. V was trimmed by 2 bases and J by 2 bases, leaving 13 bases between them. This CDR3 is CASSPVRQAAYEQYF. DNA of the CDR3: TGTGCCAGCTCACCAGTCCGACAGGCCGCCTACGAGCAGTACTTC.

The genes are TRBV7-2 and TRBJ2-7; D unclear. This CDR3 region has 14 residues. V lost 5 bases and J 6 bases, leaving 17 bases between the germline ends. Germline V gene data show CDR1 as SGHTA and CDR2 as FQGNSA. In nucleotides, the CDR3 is TGTGCCAGCAGCCGAGAAGCTCCGCCTGCCGAGCAGTACTTC. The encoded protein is CASSREAPPAEQYF.

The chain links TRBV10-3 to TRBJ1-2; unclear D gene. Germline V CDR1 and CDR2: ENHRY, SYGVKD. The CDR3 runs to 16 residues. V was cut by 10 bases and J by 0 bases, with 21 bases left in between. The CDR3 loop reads CATVEEARTTNYGYTF. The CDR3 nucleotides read TGTGCCACCGTGGAGGAAGCACGGACTACTAACTATGGCTACACCTTC.

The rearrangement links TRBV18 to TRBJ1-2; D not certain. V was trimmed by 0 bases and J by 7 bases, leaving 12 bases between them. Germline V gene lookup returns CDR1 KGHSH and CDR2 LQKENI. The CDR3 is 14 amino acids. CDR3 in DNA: TGTGCCAGCTCACCACCGGCCGATCGAGGTGGCTACACCTTC. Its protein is CASSPPADRGGYTF.

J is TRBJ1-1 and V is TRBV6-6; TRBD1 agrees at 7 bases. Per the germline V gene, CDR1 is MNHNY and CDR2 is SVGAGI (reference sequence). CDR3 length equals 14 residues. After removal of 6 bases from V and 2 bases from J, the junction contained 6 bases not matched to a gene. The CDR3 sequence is CASSQGQLNTEAFF. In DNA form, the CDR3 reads TGTGCCAGCAGCCAGGGACAGCTCAACACTGAAGCTTTCTTT.

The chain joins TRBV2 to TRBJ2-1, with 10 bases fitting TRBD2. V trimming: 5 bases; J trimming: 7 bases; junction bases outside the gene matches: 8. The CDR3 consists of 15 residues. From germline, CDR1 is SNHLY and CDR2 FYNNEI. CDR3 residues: CASSPSGSLSNEQFF. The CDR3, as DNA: TGTGCCAGCAGTCCTAGCGGGAGTCTCTCAAATGAGCAGTTCTTC.

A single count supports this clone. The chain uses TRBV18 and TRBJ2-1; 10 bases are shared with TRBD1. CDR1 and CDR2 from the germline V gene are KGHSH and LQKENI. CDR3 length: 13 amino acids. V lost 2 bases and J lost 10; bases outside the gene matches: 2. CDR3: CASSPDRGREQFF. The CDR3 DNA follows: TGTGCCAGCTCACCAGACAGGGGGCGCGAGCAGTTCTTC.

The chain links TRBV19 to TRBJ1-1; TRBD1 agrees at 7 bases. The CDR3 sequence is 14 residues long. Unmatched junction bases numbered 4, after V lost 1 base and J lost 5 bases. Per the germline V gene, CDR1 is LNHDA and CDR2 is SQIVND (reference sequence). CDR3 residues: CASSIVGGRTEAFF. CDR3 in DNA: TGTGCCAGTAGTATAGTAGGGGGCCGAACTGAAGCTTTCTTT.

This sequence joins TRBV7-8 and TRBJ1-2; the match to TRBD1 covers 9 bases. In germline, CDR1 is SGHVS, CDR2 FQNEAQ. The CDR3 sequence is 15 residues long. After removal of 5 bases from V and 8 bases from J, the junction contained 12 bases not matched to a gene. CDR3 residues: CASSTYNRGRDGYTF. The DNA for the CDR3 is TGTGCCAGCAGCACCTACAACAGGGGGCGCGACGGCTACACCTTC. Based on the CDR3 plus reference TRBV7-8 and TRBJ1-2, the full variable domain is GAGVSQSPRYKVAKRGQDVALRCDPISGHVSLFWYQQALGQGPEFLTYFQNEAQLDKSGLPSDRFFAERPEGSVSTLKIQRTQQEDSAVYLCASSTYNRGRDGYTFGSGTRLTVV.

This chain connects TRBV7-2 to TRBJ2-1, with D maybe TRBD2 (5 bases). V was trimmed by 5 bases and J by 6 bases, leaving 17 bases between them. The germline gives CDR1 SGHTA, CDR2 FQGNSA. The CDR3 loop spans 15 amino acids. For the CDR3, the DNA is TGTGCCAGCAGCCCACCGGGTATAGCGCGCAATGAGCAGTTCTTC. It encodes CASSPPGIARNEQFF.

CDR3 nucleotide sequence: TGTGCCAGCAGCCCGGGACAGGGGGCGATTACCGGGGAGCTGTTTTTT. Translated, it gives CASSPGQGAITGELFF. The chain carries TRBV7-9 and TRBJ2-2; 12 nucleotides line up with TRBD1. Trimming at V came to 5 bases and at J to 5 bases, leaving 6 bases not matched to a gene. CDR1 is SEHNR, CDR2 FQNEAQ, per germline (reference sequence). The CDR3 runs to 16 residues.

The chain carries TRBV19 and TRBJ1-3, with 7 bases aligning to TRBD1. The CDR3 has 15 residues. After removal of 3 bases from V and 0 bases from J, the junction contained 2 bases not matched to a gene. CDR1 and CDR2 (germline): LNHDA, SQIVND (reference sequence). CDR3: CASSIGTVSGNTIYF. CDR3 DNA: TGTGCCAGTAGTATCGGGACAGTCTCTGGAAACACCATATATTTT.

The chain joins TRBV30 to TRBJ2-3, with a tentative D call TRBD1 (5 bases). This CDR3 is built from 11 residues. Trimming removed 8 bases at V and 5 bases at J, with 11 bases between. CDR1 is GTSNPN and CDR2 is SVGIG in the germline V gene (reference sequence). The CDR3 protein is CAGHTGDTQYF. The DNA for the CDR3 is TGTGCCGGGCACACAGGAGATACGCAGTATTTT.

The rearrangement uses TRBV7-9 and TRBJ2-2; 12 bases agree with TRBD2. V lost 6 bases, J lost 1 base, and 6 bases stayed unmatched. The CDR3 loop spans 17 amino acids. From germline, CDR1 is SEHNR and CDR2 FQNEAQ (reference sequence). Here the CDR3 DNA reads TGTGCCAGCAGACCGAAACTAGCGGGAGGGAACACCGGGGAGCTGTTTTTT. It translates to CASRPKLAGGNTGELFF.

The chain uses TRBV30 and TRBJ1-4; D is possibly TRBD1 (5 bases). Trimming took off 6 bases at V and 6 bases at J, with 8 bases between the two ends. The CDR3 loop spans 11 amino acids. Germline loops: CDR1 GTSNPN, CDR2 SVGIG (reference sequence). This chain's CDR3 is CACWGDEKLFF. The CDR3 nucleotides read TGTGCCTGCTGGGGGGATGAAAAACTGTTTTTT.

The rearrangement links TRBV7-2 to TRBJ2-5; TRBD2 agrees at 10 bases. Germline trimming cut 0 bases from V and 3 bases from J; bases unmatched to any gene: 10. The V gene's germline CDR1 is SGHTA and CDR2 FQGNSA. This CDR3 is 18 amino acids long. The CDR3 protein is CASSLAPSGRGGEETQYF. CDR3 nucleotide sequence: TGTGCCAGCAGCTTAGCCCCAAGCGGGAGGGGGGGGGAAGAGACCCAGTACTTC.

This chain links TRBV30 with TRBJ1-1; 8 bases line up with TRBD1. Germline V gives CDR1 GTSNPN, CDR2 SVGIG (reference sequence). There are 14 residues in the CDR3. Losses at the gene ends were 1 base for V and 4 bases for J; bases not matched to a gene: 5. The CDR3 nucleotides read TGTGCCTGGAGTGGGAGACAGGGGCCCACTGAAGCTTTCTTT. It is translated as CAWSGRQGPTEAFF.